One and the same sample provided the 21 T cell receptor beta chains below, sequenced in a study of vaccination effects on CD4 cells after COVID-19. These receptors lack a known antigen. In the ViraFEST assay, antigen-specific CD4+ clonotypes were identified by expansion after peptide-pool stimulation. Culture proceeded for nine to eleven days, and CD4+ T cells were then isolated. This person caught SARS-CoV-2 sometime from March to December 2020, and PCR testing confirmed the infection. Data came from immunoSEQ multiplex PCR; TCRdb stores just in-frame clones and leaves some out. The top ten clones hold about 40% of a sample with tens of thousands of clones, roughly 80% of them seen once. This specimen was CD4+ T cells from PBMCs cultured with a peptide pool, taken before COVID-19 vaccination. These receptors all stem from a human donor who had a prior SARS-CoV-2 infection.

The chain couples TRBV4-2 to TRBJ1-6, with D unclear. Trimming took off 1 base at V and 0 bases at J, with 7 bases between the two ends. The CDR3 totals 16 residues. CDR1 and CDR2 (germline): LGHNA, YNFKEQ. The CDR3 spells CASSQGGSSYNSPLHF. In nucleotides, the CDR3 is TGTGCCAGCAGCCAAGGCGGGAGCTCCTATAATTCACCCCTCCACTTT.

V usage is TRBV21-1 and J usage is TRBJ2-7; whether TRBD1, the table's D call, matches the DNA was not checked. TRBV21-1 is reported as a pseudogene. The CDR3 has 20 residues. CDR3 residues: CASTTYRGMRKETHHYEQYF. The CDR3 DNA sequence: TGTGCCAGCACGACCTACAGGGGAATGAGAAAGGAGACGCATCACTACGAGCAGTACTTC.

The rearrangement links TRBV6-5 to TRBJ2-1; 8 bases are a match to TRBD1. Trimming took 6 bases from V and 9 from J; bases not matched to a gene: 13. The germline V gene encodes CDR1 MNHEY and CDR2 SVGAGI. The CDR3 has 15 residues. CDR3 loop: CASRMDRATNGEQFF. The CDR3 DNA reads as TGTGCCAGCAGGATGGACAGGGCCACTAATGGTGAGCAGTTCTTC.

CDR3 amino acids: CASSLVGTGSNTEAFF. CDR3 bases: TGTGCCAGCAGCTTAGTAGGGACAGGTTCGAACACTGAAGCTTTCTTT. The chain links TRBV7-2 to TRBJ1-1; 8 positions agree with TRBD1. Germline loops: CDR1 SGHTA, CDR2 FQGNSA. Trimming at V came to 1 base and at J to 1 base, leaving 5 bases not matched to a gene. The length of the CDR3 is 16 residues. Variable domain in full (rest from reference TRBV7-2 and TRBJ1-1): GAGVSQSPSNKVTEKGKDVELRCDPISGHTALYWYRQSLGQGLEFLIYFQGNSAPDKSGLPSDRFSAERTGGSVSTLTIQRTQQEDSAVYLCASSLVGTGSNTEAFFGQGTRLTVV.

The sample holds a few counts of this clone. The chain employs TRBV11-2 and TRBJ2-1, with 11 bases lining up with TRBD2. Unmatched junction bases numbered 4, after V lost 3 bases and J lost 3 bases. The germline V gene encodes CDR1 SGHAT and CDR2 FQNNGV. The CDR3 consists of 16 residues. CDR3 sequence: CASSLGTSGGYNEQFF. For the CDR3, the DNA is TGTGCCAGCAGCTTGGGGACTAGCGGAGGCTACAATGAGCAGTTCTTC.

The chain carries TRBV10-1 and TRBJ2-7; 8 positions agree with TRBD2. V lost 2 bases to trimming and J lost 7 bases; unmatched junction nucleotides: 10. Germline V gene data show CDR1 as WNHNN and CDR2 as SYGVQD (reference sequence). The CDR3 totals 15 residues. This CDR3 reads CASSEGRGGLWEQYF. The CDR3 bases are TGCGCCAGCAGTGAGGGCCGGGGGGGCCTATGGGAGCAGTACTTC.

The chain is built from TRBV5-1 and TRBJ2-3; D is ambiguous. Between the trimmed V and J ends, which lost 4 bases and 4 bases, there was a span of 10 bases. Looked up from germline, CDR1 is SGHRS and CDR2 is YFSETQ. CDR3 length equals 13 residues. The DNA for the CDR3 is TGCGCCAGCAGCGCTCCCATTTCAGATACGCAGTATTTT. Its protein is CASSAPISDTQYF.

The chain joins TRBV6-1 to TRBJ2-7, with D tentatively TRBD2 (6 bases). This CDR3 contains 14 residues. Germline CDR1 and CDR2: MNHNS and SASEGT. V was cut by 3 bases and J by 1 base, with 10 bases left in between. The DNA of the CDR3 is TGTGCCAGCAGTGAGGGGGGAGTATCCTACGAGCAGTACTTC. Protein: CASSEGGVSYEQYF.

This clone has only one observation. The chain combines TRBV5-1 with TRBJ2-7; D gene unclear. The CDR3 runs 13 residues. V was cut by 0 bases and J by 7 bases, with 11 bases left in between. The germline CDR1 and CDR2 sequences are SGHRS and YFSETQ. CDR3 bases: TGCGCCAGCAGCTTGGAACTGGGTAGAGAGCAGTACTTC. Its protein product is CASSLELGREQYF.

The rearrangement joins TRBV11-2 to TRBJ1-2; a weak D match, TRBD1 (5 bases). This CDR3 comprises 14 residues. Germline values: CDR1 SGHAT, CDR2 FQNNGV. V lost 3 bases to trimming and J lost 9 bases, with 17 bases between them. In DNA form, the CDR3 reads TGTGCCAGCAGCTTGGTACCCGGGGGGAGTAGCTACACCTTC. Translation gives CASSLVPGGSSYTF.

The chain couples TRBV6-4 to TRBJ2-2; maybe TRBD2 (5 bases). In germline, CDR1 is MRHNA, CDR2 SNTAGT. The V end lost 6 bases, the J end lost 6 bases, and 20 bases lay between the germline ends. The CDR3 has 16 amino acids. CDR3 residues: CASRDCDLAAPGELFF. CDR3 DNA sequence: TGTGCCAGCAGGGATTGCGACCTAGCCGCCCCCGGGGAGCTGTTTTTT.

The CDR3 DNA reads TGTGCCATCAGTGCAACCGGGGAGCTGTTTTTT. The encoded protein is CAISATGELFF. The rearrangement uses TRBV10-3 and TRBJ2-2; D is uncertain. Germline lookup yields CDR1 ENHRY and CDR2 SYGVKD. Trimming removed 4 bases at V and 5 bases at J, with 2 bases between. This CDR3 contains 11 residues.

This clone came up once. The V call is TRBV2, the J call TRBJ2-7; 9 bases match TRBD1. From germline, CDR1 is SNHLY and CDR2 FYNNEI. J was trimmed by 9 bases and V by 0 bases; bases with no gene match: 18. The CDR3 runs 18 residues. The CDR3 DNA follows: TGTGCCAGCAGTGAAGCCAAAGGGGGGGACAGGGAGAGTGGTGTGCAGTACTTC. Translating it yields CASSEAKGGDRESGVQYF.

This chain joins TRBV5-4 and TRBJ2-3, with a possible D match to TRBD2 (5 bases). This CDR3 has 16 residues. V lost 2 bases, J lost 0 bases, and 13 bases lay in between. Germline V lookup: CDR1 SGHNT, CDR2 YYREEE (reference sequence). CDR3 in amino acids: CASSFAEGFSTDTQYF. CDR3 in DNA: TGTGCCAGCAGCTTCGCTGAGGGATTTAGCACAGATACGCAGTATTTT.

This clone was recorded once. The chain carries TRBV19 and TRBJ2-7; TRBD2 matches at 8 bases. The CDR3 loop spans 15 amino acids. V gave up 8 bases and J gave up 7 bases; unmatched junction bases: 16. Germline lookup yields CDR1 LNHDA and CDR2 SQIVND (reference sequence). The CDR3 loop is CASSHPGGPRGEQYF. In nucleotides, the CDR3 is TGTGCCAGTTCTCACCCGGGAGGGCCTCGGGGAGAGCAGTACTTC.

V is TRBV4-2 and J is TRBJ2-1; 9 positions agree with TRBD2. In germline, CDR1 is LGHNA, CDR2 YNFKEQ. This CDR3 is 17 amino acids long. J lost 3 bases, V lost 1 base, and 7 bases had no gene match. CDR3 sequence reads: CASSQVWTSEIYNEQFF. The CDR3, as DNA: TGTGCCAGCAGCCAAGTCTGGACTAGCGAGATCTACAATGAGCAGTTCTTC.

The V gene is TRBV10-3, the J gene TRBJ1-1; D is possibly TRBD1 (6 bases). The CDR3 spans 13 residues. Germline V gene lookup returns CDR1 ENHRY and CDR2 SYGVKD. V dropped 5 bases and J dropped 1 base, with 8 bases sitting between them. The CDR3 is CAISQTGNTEAFF. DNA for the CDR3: TGTGCCATCAGTCAGACAGGGAACACTGAAGCTTTCTTT.

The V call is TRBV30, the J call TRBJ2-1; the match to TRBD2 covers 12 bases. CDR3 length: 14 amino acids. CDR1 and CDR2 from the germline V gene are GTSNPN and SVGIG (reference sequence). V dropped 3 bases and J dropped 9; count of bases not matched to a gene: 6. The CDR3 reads CAWRGLAGRGEQFF. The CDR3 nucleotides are TGTGCCTGGAGAGGACTAGCGGGACGAGGTGAGCAGTTCTTC.

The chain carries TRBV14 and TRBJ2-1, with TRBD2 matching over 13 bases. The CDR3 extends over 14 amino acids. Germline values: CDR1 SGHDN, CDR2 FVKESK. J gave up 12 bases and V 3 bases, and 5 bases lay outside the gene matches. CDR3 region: CASSHGLAGVRQFF. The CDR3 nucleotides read TGTGCCAGCAGCCACGGACTAGCGGGAGTGAGGCAGTTCTTC.

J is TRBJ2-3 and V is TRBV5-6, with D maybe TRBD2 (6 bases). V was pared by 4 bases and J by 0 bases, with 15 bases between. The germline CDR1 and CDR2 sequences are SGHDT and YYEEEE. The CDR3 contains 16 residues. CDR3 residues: CASSPWVAASTDTQYF. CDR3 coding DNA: TGTGCCAGCAGCCCTTGGGTAGCGGCAAGCACAGATACGCAGTATTTT.

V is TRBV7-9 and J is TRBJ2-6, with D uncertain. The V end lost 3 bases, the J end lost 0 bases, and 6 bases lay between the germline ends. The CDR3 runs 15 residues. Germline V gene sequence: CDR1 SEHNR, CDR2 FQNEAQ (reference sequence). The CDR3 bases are TGTGCCAGCAGCTTGAACCCCTCTGGGGCCAACGTCCTGACTTTC. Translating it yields CASSLNPSGANVLTF.